Listed below are T cell receptor beta chains from one sample, sequenced in a study of OX40 agonist ivuxolimab in advanced cancers. Produced via immunoSEQ multiplex PCR; TCRdb's table is partial and in-frame only. The data contain about 48,000 clones, approximately 90% of them singletons. Sequences were derived from CD4+ or CD8+ T cells sorted from blood, sampled in a trial of the OX40 agonist ivuxolimab. The receptors shown here come from an adult with an advanced solid tumor such as melanoma, head and neck, liver or kidney cancer. Each CDR3 is given with its conserved first and last residue. The order of the fields is D gene, V gene, clone size, J gene, CDR3 DNA, CDR3 protein. A D gene is named only where the DNA matches it firmly. Size values are once, few and many counts, or a class for expanded clones, and some rows have none.

d_gene: .; v_gene: TRBV10-1; abundance: .; j_gene: TRBJ2-3; CDR3nt: TGCGCCAGCAGTGAGAATCAACGGGGTGGTACGCAGTATTTT; CDR3aa: CASSENQRGGTQYF
d_gene: .; v_gene: TRBV7-9; abundance: .; j_gene: TRBJ1-2; CDR3nt: TGTGCCAGCAGGCTTGGGGCGGGAGGCTACACCTTC; CDR3aa: CASRLGAGGYTF
d_gene: .; v_gene: TRBV7-9; abundance: once; j_gene: TRBJ2-3; CDR3nt: TGTGCCAGCAGCGGGGACTTTAGAGATACGCAGTATTTT; CDR3aa: CASSGDFRDTQYF
d_gene: TRBD1; v_gene: TRBV27; abundance: .; j_gene: TRBJ2-3; CDR3nt: TGTGCCAGCAAGGGGGCTACAGATACGCAGTATTTT; CDR3aa: CASKGATDTQYF
d_gene: TRBD1; v_gene: TRBV29-1; abundance: .; j_gene: TRBJ1-1; CDR3nt: TGCAGCGTTCCTGGGACAGGGGGAACTGAAGCTTTCTTT; CDR3aa: CSVPGTGGTEAFF
d_gene: .; v_gene: TRBV28; abundance: .; j_gene: TRBJ2-2; CDR3nt: TGTGCCAGCAGAAGGCAGGCAGAGGCGAACACCGGGGAGCTGTTTTTT; CDR3aa: CASRRQAEANTGELFF
d_gene: TRBD1; v_gene: TRBV13; abundance: .; j_gene: TRBJ2-7; CDR3nt: TGTGCCAGCAGTTCCGGGACAGCATCCTACGAGCAGTACTTC; CDR3aa: CASSSGTASYEQYF
d_gene: TRBD1; v_gene: TRBV19; abundance: .; j_gene: TRBJ2-1; CDR3nt: TGTGCCAGTAGTATCCGACCAGGGGGCTCATACAATGAGCAGTTCTTC; CDR3aa: CASSIRPGGSYNEQFF
d_gene: .; v_gene: TRBV11-2; abundance: .; j_gene: TRBJ2-1; CDR3nt: TGTGCCAGCAGCTTAGTGCCTGAGAATGAGCAGTTCTTC; CDR3aa: CASSLVPENEQFF
d_gene: TRBD1; v_gene: TRBV6-5; abundance: .; j_gene: TRBJ2-7; CDR3nt: TGTGCCAGCAGTTACTCCGACAGGGCGGTCAACGAGCAGTACTTC; CDR3aa: CASSYSDRAVNEQYF
d_gene: .; v_gene: TRBV28; abundance: .; j_gene: TRBJ1-5; CDR3nt: TGTGCCAGCAGTCCAAGGGGCGGTAGGAATCAGCCCCAGCATTTT; CDR3aa: CASSPRGGRNQPQHF
d_gene: .; v_gene: TRBV27; abundance: .; j_gene: TRBJ2-7; CDR3nt: TGTGCCAGCAGTCCTGCTGCGGGCCCGACCTACGAGCAGTACTTC; CDR3aa: CASSPAAGPTYEQYF
d_gene: .; v_gene: TRBV28; abundance: .; j_gene: TRBJ2-7; CDR3nt: TGTGCCAGCCTGGGGGGCGAGCAGTACTTC; CDR3aa: CASLGGEQYF
d_gene: .; v_gene: TRBV18; abundance: few; j_gene: TRBJ1-3; CDR3nt: TGTGCCAGCTCACTACCTGGGACAGGAAACACCATATATTTT; CDR3aa: CASSLPGTGNTIYF
d_gene: .; v_gene: TRBV5-4; abundance: .; j_gene: TRBJ2-2; CDR3nt: TGTGCCAGCAGCCAAGGATCCGGGGAGCTGTTTTTT; CDR3aa: CASSQGSGELFF
d_gene: TRBD2; v_gene: TRBV10-3; abundance: .; j_gene: TRBJ2-3; CDR3nt: TGTGCCATCAGTGGGACTAGGGGTAGCACAGATACGCAGTATTTT; CDR3aa: CAISGTRGSTDTQYF
d_gene: .; v_gene: TRBV27; abundance: .; j_gene: TRBJ2-3; CDR3nt: TGTGCCAGCAGTTTATTTAGTGGGTTTGATACGCAGTATTTT; CDR3aa: CASSLFSGFDTQYF
d_gene: .; v_gene: TRBV29-1; abundance: .; j_gene: TRBJ1-2; CDR3nt: TGCAGCGTGGAGGGGGAGGACGGACTTCTAGGGCGCGACTACACCTTC; CDR3aa: CSVEGEDGLLGRDYTF
d_gene: TRBD1; v_gene: TRBV19; abundance: .; j_gene: TRBJ1-1; CDR3nt: TGTGCCAGTAGCGACAGGGTTGGAACTGAAGCTTTCTTT; CDR3aa: CASSDRVGTEAFF
d_gene: .; v_gene: TRBV6-5; abundance: .; j_gene: TRBJ1-2; CDR3nt: TGTGCCAGCAGTCGCGACAGTTTTAACTATGGCTACACCTTC; CDR3aa: CASSRDSFNYGYTF
d_gene: TRBD2; v_gene: TRBV4-3; abundance: .; j_gene: TRBJ2-7; CDR3nt: TGCGCCAGCAGCTCATTCCCGACTAGCGGGGGCTACGAGCAGTACTTC; CDR3aa: CASSSFPTSGGYEQYF
d_gene: .; v_gene: TRBV11-2; abundance: once; j_gene: TRBJ2-2; CDR3nt: TGTGCCAGCCCCCTCCACAGGGCAAACACCGGGGAGCTGTTTTTT; CDR3aa: CASPLHRANTGELFF
d_gene: .; v_gene: TRBV7-9; abundance: .; j_gene: TRBJ2-2; CDR3nt: TGTGCCAGCAGCGCCTCGGGGGCGAACACCGGGGAGCTGTTTTTT; CDR3aa: CASSASGANTGELFF
d_gene: .; v_gene: TRBV9; abundance: .; j_gene: TRBJ2-1; CDR3nt: TGTGCCAGCAGCGCCGGCGGCGGAAACTACAATGAGCAGTTCTTC; CDR3aa: CASSAGGGNYNEQFF
d_gene: .; v_gene: TRBV12-5; abundance: once; j_gene: TRBJ2-2; CDR3nt: TGTGCTAGTGGTTTCGAGACGAACGACGGGGAGCTGTTTTTT; CDR3aa: CASGFETNDGELFF
d_gene: .; v_gene: TRBV4-1; abundance: .; j_gene: TRBJ1-1; CDR3nt: TGCGCCAGCAGCTCCCCCGCGTTAGAAGCTTTCTTT; CDR3aa: CASSSPALEAFF
d_gene: .; v_gene: TRBV29-1; abundance: .; j_gene: TRBJ1-1; CDR3nt: TGCAGCGTTGGGGGAACGGACACTGAAGCTTTCTTT; CDR3aa: CSVGGTDTEAFF
d_gene: .; v_gene: TRBV7-8; abundance: .; j_gene: TRBJ2-7; CDR3nt: TGTGCCAGCAGCCCGGGGCCAAGTTCCTACGAGCAGTACTTC; CDR3aa: CASSPGPSSYEQYF
d_gene: .; v_gene: TRBV30; abundance: .; j_gene: TRBJ2-2; CDR3nt: TGTGCCTGGATTTCGGGGGCCGGGGAGCTGTTTTTT; CDR3aa: CAWISGAGELFF
d_gene: .; v_gene: TRBV30; abundance: .; j_gene: TRBJ1-5; CDR3nt: TGTGCCTGGAGTGAAGGGTATAGCAATCAGCCCCAGCATTTT; CDR3aa: CAWSEGYSNQPQHF
d_gene: TRBD1; v_gene: TRBV9; abundance: few; j_gene: TRBJ2-5; CDR3nt: TGTGCCAGCAGCGAGACGGGACAGCGAGGTGAGACCCAGTACTTC; CDR3aa: CASSETGQRGETQYF
d_gene: .; v_gene: TRBV11-1; abundance: .; j_gene: TRBJ1-1; CDR3nt: TGTGCCAGCAGCTTGGGTGTGCCTGAAGCTTTCTTT; CDR3aa: CASSLGVPEAFF
d_gene: .; v_gene: TRBV6-1; abundance: .; j_gene: TRBJ1-2; CDR3nt: TGTGCCAGCAGTGAAGGTAGTGGATATGGCTACACCTTC; CDR3aa: CASSEGSGYGYTF
d_gene: TRBD2; v_gene: TRBV6-5; abundance: .; j_gene: TRBJ2-7; CDR3nt: TGTGCCAGCAGGGACCCTAGCGGGGGCCCTTACGAGCAGTACTTC; CDR3aa: CASRDPSGGPYEQYF
d_gene: TRBD1; v_gene: TRBV6-5; abundance: .; j_gene: TRBJ2-1; CDR3nt: TGTGCCAGCATGGGACAGGGCGAGGAATACAATGAGCAGTTCTTC; CDR3aa: CASMGQGEEYNEQFF
d_gene: TRBD2; v_gene: TRBV27; abundance: once; j_gene: TRBJ2-5; CDR3nt: TGTGCCAGCAGTTTTTCTAGCGGGGTGGGTGAGACCCAGTACTTC; CDR3aa: CASSFSSGVGETQYF
d_gene: TRBD1; v_gene: TRBV29-1; abundance: once; j_gene: TRBJ2-1; CDR3nt: TGCAGCGCCTCAGGGGGCGGGATGTATGAGCAGTTCTTC; CDR3aa: CSASGGGMYEQFF
d_gene: .; v_gene: TRBV6-5; abundance: .; j_gene: TRBJ2-7; CDR3nt: TGTGCCAGCAGACCGACCTTGGGAGCCAGAGGTGAGCAGTACTTC; CDR3aa: CASRPTLGARGEQYF
d_gene: .; v_gene: TRBV30; abundance: .; j_gene: TRBJ1-2; CDR3nt: TGTGCCTGGAGTGGGACCCCCGGTGAGGGCTACACCTTC; CDR3aa: CAWSGTPGEGYTF
d_gene: .; v_gene: TRBV11-2; abundance: .; j_gene: TRBJ2-2; CDR3nt: TGTGCCAGCAGCCTTTGGGCCAGCACGAACACCGGGGAGCTGTTTTTT; CDR3aa: CASSLWASTNTGELFF
d_gene: .; v_gene: TRBV7-9; abundance: once; j_gene: TRBJ2-7; CDR3nt: TGTGCCAGCAGCTTAGGACCCGGGGGACCTAAGTACGAGCAGTACTTC; CDR3aa: CASSLGPGGPKYEQYF
d_gene: .; v_gene: TRBV28; abundance: .; j_gene: TRBJ2-7; CDR3nt: TGTGCCAGCAGTTTACTCGGTGGGGCCTACGAGCAGTACTTC; CDR3aa: CASSLLGGAYEQYF
d_gene: .; v_gene: TRBV28; abundance: .; j_gene: TRBJ1-5; CDR3nt: TGTGCCAGCAGTCGCTGGCAGGGAGATAGCAATCAGCCCCAGCATTTT; CDR3aa: CASSRWQGDSNQPQHF
d_gene: TRBD1; v_gene: TRBV7-9; abundance: .; j_gene: TRBJ1-5; CDR3nt: TGTGCCAGCAGCCTGACAGGGCTATATCAGCCCCAGCATTTT; CDR3aa: CASSLTGLYQPQHF
d_gene: TRBD1; v_gene: TRBV14; abundance: .; j_gene: TRBJ2-7; CDR3nt: TGTGCCAGCAGCCAGGGACAGGGGGGCTACGAGCAGTACTTC; CDR3aa: CASSQGQGGYEQYF
d_gene: .; v_gene: TRBV30; abundance: .; j_gene: TRBJ2-6; CDR3nt: TGTGCCTGGAGTGACCCGGACGGACTCTCTGGGGCCAACGTCCTGACTTTC; CDR3aa: CAWSDPDGLSGANVLTF
d_gene: TRBD1; v_gene: TRBV23-1; abundance: .; j_gene: TRBJ1-4; CDR3nt: TGCGCCAGCAGTCACCCAGGGGGTAATGAAAAACTGTTTTTT; CDR3aa: CASSHPGGNEKLFF
d_gene: TRBD1; v_gene: TRBV23-1; abundance: .; j_gene: TRBJ2-7; CDR3nt: TGCGCCAGCAGTCAATTAGACAGGGGTAATCCGCAGTACTTC; CDR3aa: CASSQLDRGNPQYF
d_gene: .; v_gene: TRBV18; abundance: .; j_gene: TRBJ2-5; CDR3nt: TGTGCCAGCTCACCTGAACAGGCGATGGGAGAGACCCAGTACTTC; CDR3aa: CASSPEQAMGETQYF
d_gene: TRBD1; v_gene: TRBV18; abundance: once; j_gene: TRBJ2-5; CDR3nt: TGTGCCAGCTCACCACGAGGCGGGGACAGGCTCTTCGGTCAAGAGACCCAGTACTTC; CDR3aa: CASSPRGGDRLFGQETQYF
d_gene: TRBD1; v_gene: TRBV9; abundance: once; j_gene: TRBJ2-5; CDR3nt: TGTGCCAGCAGCGTAGAGGGGGACAGGTCGGAGACCCAGTACTTC; CDR3aa: CASSVEGDRSETQYF
d_gene: .; v_gene: TRBV19; abundance: once; j_gene: TRBJ2-3; CDR3nt: TGTGCCAGTAGTATCTTGGAGGAGAGCACAGATACGCAGTATTTT; CDR3aa: CASSILEESTDTQYF
d_gene: .; v_gene: TRBV13; abundance: .; j_gene: TRBJ2-1; CDR3nt: TGTGCCAGCAGCTTGTCTCGGGTTCCGTCCTACAATGAGCAGTTCTTC; CDR3aa: CASSLSRVPSYNEQFF
d_gene: .; v_gene: TRBV28; abundance: .; j_gene: TRBJ1-4; CDR3nt: TGTGCCAGCAGTTCCAGCCCGGGCAGCTCTAATGAAAAACTGTTTTTT; CDR3aa: CASSSSPGSSNEKLFF